These T cell receptor beta chains were read from a single sample in a study of T cells after yellow fever vaccination. TCRdb re-called the 5' RACE reads with MiXCR, one entry per CDR3 protein. The repertoire holds 340,000 or so distinct CDR3 sequences, with around 13% as singletons. The sequenced sample was CD4+ T cells sorted from PBMCs, obtained 15 days after the yellow fever booster vaccination. These receptor sequences come from a man between 18 and 29 years old who received the YFV17D yellow fever vaccine. Both conserved end residues are part of each CDR3.

V: TRBV13; J: TRBJ1-1; CDR3: CASSLFVGHSRRGFKSNTEAFF
V: TRBV20-1; J: TRBJ1-1; CDR3: CSAREQALNTEAFF
V: TRBV7-2; J: TRBJ1-6; CDR3: CASSRAGDRGYSPLHF
V: TRBV5-4; J: TRBJ2-3; CDR3: CASSLGGRDRGIDTQYF
V: TRBV6-6; J: TRBJ1-6; CDR3: CASSLPTGYNSPLHF
V: TRBV11-2; J: TRBJ2-5; CDR3: CASSYRRAGEETQYF
V: TRBV7-3; J: TRBJ2-3; CDR3: CASSFKGADTQYF
V: TRBV5-6; J: TRBJ1-5; CDR3: CASSRKTGRASNQPQHF
V: TRBV7-9; J: TRBJ1-1; CDR3: CASSFTARGAFF
V: TRBV4-2; J: TRBJ2-1; CDR3: CASSQDIPTRSYNEQFF
V: TRBV29-1; J: TRBJ2-5; CDR3: CSVEDRRGSPTQYF
V: TRBV20-1; J: TRBJ2-2; CDR3: CSARDQTGGYTGELFF
V: TRBV29-1; J: TRBJ2-3; CDR3: CSVDRGRDTQYF
V: TRBV5-1; J: TRBJ1-3; CDR3: CASSLAGHSGNTIYF
V: TRBV28; J: TRBJ1-1; CDR3: CASGGDTEAFF
V: TRBV12-3/TRBV12-4; J: TRBJ2-6; CDR3: CASSFRPLGGTGANVLTF
V: TRBV5-5; J: TRBJ1-2; CDR3: CASSLAPSGNYGYTF
V: TRBV10-3; J: TRBJ1-1; CDR3: CAISEPTTGATPLAFF
V: TRBV6-2/TRBV6-3; J: TRBJ1-5; CDR3: CASRARGDGSSQPQHF
V: TRBV24-1; J: TRBJ2-4; CDR3: CATSSRGAENIQYF
V: TRBV5-1; J: TRBJ2-3; CDR3: CASSVTGDTDTQYF
V: TRBV29-1; J: TRBJ2-5; CDR3: CSVQGKETQYF
V: TRBV6-5; J: TRBJ1-2; CDR3: CASSPRGQLYGYTF
V: TRBV24-1; J: TRBJ2-3; CDR3: CATSDLSGPSTDTQYF
V: TRBV27; J: TRBJ1-4; CDR3: CASSPRTGQHSGKLFF
V: TRBV20-1; J: TRBJ2-7; CDR3: CSAVRPTVTYEQYF
V: TRBV20-1; J: TRBJ1-5; CDR3: CSAREGAQPQHF
V: TRBV9; J: TRBJ2-7; CDR3: CASSPRSLGDTRYEQYF
V: TRBV3-1; J: TRBJ1-6; CDR3: CASSPQIRGIYSPLHF
V: TRBV7-9; J: TRBJ2-5; CDR3: CASSPRGGYQETQYF
V: TRBV7-2; J: TRBJ1-2; CDR3: CASSLTGYGYTF
V: TRBV5-1; J: TRBJ1-3; CDR3: CASSFTGDGNTIYF
V: TRBV7-3; J: TRBJ1-5; CDR3: CASSSTANQPQHF
V: TRBV11-2; J: TRBJ2-3; CDR3: CASSLDLGDTQYF
V: TRBV18; J: TRBJ1-1; CDR3: CASSMRSDTEAFF
V: TRBV7-9; J: TRBJ1-5; CDR3: CASSLEGGGQPQHF
V: TRBV4-2; J: TRBJ1-5; CDR3: CASSQVDQGGYQPQHF
V: TRBV6-5; J: TRBJ2-5; CDR3: CASSYSPLASGGDSQETQYF
V: TRBV20-1; J: TRBJ2-2; CDR3: CSARVYQRGASGGELFF
V: TRBV18; J: TRBJ2-2; CDR3: CASSPSPTGELFF
V: TRBV10-3; J: TRBJ1-2; CDR3: CAISPERTGNYGYTF
V: TRBV20-1; J: TRBJ2-7; CDR3: CSASSGGGPNEQYF
V: TRBV5-1; J: TRBJ2-2; CDR3: CASSLRTGLSGELFF
V: TRBV6-5; J: TRBJ2-7; CDR3: CASKQGRAYEQYF
V: TRBV4-1; J: TRBJ1-2; CDR3: CASSQDWTGAHPYGYTF
V: TRBV7-9; J: TRBJ2-5; CDR3: CASSVQPGQGETQYF
V: TRBV20-1; J: TRBJ2-5; CDR3: CSARELGFQETQYF
V: TRBV4-2; J: TRBJ2-5; CDR3: CASSQRGQGAALQETQYF
V: TRBV9; J: TRBJ2-3; CDR3: CASSVSSGPDTQYF
V: TRBV1; J: TRBJ1-2; CDR3: CTSMLPGQGRYGYTF
V: TRBV10-3; J: TRBJ1-2; CDR3: CAIRGGENGYTF